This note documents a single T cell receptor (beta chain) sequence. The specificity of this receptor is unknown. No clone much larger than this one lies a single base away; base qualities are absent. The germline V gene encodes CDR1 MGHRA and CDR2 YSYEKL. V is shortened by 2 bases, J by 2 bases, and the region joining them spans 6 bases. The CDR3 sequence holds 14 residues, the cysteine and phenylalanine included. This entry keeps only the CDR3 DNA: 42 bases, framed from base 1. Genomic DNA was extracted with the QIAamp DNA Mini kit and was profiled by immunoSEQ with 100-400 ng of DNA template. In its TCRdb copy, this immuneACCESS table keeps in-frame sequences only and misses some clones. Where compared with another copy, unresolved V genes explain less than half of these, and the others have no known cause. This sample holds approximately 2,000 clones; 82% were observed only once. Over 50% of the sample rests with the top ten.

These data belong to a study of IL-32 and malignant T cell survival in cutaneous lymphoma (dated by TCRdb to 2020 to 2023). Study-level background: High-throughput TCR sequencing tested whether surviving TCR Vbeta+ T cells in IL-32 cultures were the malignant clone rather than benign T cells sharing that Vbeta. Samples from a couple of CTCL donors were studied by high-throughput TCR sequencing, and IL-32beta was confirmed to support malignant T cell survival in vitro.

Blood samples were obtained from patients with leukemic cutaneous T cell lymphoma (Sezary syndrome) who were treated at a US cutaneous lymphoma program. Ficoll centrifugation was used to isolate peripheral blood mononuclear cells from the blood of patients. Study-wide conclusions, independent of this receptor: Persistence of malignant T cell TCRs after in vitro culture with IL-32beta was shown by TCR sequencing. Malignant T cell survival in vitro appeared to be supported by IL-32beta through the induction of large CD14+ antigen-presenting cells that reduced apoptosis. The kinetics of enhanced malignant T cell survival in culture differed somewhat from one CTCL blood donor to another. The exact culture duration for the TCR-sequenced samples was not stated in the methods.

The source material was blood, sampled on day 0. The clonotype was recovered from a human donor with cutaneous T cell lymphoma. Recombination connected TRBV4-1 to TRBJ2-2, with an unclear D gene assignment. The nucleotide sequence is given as TGCGCCAGCAGCCAAATTCAAAACACCGGGGAGCTGTTTTTT. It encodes CASSQIQNTGELFF.